These 27 T cell receptor beta chains came from one sample sequenced in a study of T cells expressing NK-cell markers. TCRdb re-called the 5' RACE reads and catalogs CDR3 proteins one per entry, DNA excluded. The sample table includes about 260,000 distinct CDR3 sequences. The sample was blood T cells: a sorted CD56 or NKG2C T cell subset, CD4+ or CD8+ T cells, or bulk PBMC T cells (not recorded which). These receptors all stem from a woman aged 18 to 75 in good health.

This chain links TRBV20-1 with TRBJ1-2. Per germline, CDR1 DFQATT and CDR2 SNEGSKA (reference sequence). This CDR3 region has 11 residues. Here the CDR3 reads CSASAGQYYTF.

The rearrangement uses TRBV2 and TRBJ2-5; there is no DNA to check the TCRdb D call of TRBD2. Germline CDR1 reads SNHLY; CDR2 reads FYNNEI. This CDR3 comprises 16 residues. The CDR3 sequence is CASSPSRGGFQETQYF.

The CDR3 loop reads CASRTSGRTGELFF. This sequence joins TRBV25-1 and TRBJ2-2; the D gene TCRdb calls, TRBD2, cannot be checked with no DNA. This CDR3 is built from 14 residues. Per germline, CDR1 MGHDK and CDR2 SYGVNS.

V usage is TRBV27 and J usage is TRBJ2-3; TCRdb lists TRBD1, though no DNA is available to test this call. CDR3 length: 16 residues. Germline V gene sequence: CDR1 MNHEY, CDR2 SMNVEV (reference sequence). The CDR3: CASSFLRRGGGDTQYF.

The chain joins TRBV5-5 to TRBJ2-1. The CDR3 covers 12 residues. Germline V CDR1 and CDR2: SGHKS, YYEKEE (reference sequence). CDR3 protein: CASSLDRDEQFF.

The V call is TRBV12-3 or TRBV12-4, the J call TRBJ2-2; without DNA, the TCRdb call of TRBD1 cannot be checked. The CDR3 is 20 residues long. CDR3 residues: CASSHSGTGPSGGRHGELFF.

This chain joins TRBV4-2 and TRBJ2-1; TCRdb gives TRBD2 as the D gene, but with no DNA this cannot be confirmed. The CDR3 is 19 residues long. CDR1 is LGHNA, CDR2 YNFKEQ, per germline. CDR3 residues: CASSQGPGLPTSSYNEQFF.

V and J are TRBV24-1 and TRBJ2-5; TCRdb's D call, TRBD2, is unchecked because there is no DNA. There are 17 residues in the CDR3. Per germline, CDR1 KGHDR and CDR2 SFDVKD. The CDR3 here is CATSDPARTSFQETQYF.

V gene TRBV6-5 combines with J gene TRBJ1-5. There are 15 residues in the CDR3. Germline V CDR1 and CDR2: MNHEY, SVGAGI. CDR3 sequence: CASSYSWQLNQPQHF.

The chain uses TRBV12-3 or TRBV12-4 and TRBJ2-3; TCRdb proposes TRBD2, but this gene call is untestable without DNA. CDR3 length equals 17 residues. The CDR3 loop reads CASRPLPSGGKADTQYF.

The chain combines TRBV7-2 with TRBJ2-5; the TCRdb D gene call, TRBD1, has no DNA to confirm it. CDR3 length: 15 residues. The germline gives CDR1 SGHTA, CDR2 FQGNSA. This CDR3 reads CASSLGGMGRETQYF.

The V call is TRBV20-1, the J call TRBJ2-5. The CDR3 sequence is 13 residues long. Germline values: CDR1 DFQATT, CDR2 SNEGSKA (reference sequence). CDR3 sequence: CSAPPDPTETQYF.

The chain's CDR3 is CSASSGSYEQYF. This chain joins TRBV20-1 and TRBJ2-7. The germline V gene has CDR1 DFQATT and CDR2 SNEGSKA (reference sequence). The CDR3 covers 12 residues.

V gene TRBV10-3 combines with J gene TRBJ1-5; no DNA is available, so the TRBD1 call from TCRdb remains unchecked. This CDR3 spans 14 amino acids. CDR1 and CDR2 (germline): ENHRY, SYGVKD. This CDR3 is CAISDGQNYQPQHF.

This chain connects TRBV5-4 to TRBJ1-1; TCRdb lists TRBD1, though no DNA is available to test this call. Per germline, CDR1 SGHNT and CDR2 YYREEE (reference sequence). The length of the CDR3 is 19 residues. The CDR3 reads CASSLEVSGHPLGDTEAFF.

The V call is TRBV3-1, the J call TRBJ1-1. The length of the CDR3 is 14 residues. Germline CDR1 is LGHDT and CDR2 is YNNKEL (reference sequence). CDR3 sequence: CASSLSLGDTEAFF.

The chain combines TRBV6-1 with TRBJ2-3; TCRdb reports TRBD2, a call that lacks DNA to check it against. CDR3 length: 19 residues. CDR1 and CDR2 from the germline V gene are MNHNS and SASEGT. CDR3 region: CASSRNPTRTSGRTDTQYF.

This chain joins TRBV12-3 or TRBV12-4 and TRBJ2-3; TCRdb picks TRBD1, but there is no DNA to check that call. The CDR3 is made up of 15 amino acids. CDR3 amino acids: CASSHRGHSTDTQYF.

The chain is built from TRBV20-1 and TRBJ1-1; TCRdb picks TRBD1, but there is no DNA to check that call. Germline CDR1 and CDR2: DFQATT and SNEGSKA (reference sequence). The length of the CDR3 is 13 residues. The CDR3 loop is CSARLETRASAFF.

The CDR3 sequence: CASSEDRGRGYTF. The chain carries TRBV11-2 and TRBJ1-2; TCRdb's D call, TRBD1, is unchecked because there is no DNA. CDR1 and CDR2 from the germline V gene are SGHAT and FQNNGV. The CDR3 runs to 13 residues.

The chain carries TRBV12-3 or TRBV12-4 and TRBJ2-3; TCRdb indicates TRBD1, and absent DNA this call remains unverified. The CDR3 spans 15 residues. The CDR3 protein is CASSLMGVSTDTQYF.

This sequence joins TRBV5-1 and TRBJ1-5; TCRdb reports TRBD1, a call that lacks DNA to check it against. The CDR3 consists of 14 residues. Germline lookup yields CDR1 SGHRS and CDR2 YFSETQ. The chain's CDR3 is CASSGGQPNQPQHF.

V usage is TRBV7-8 and J usage is TRBJ1-3. This CDR3 has 11 amino acids. Germline values: CDR1 SGHVS, CDR2 FQNEAQ. CDR3 region: CASSYGNTIYF.

This rearrangement joins TRBV7-9 to TRBJ2-2; as DNA is missing, the TRBD1 call by TCRdb cannot be tested. The CDR3 loop spans 15 amino acids. Germline-derived CDR1 and CDR2 are SEHNR and FQNEAQ (reference sequence). The CDR3 here is CASSRSGQNTGELFF.

The chain employs TRBV20-1 and TRBJ1-6. CDR3 size: 14 residues. CDR1 and CDR2 (germline): DFQATT, SNEGSKA (reference sequence). The CDR3 is CSARGTWGDSPLHF.

The V gene is TRBV20-1, the J gene TRBJ1-1; the D call from TCRdb, TRBD1, cannot be confirmed without DNA. The germline CDR1 and CDR2 sequences are DFQATT and SNEGSKA (reference sequence). This CDR3 region has 12 residues. This chain's CDR3 is CSADTAGTEAFF.

The chain uses TRBV7-8 and TRBJ2-2; the TCRdb call, TRBD2, lacks DNA for checking. The CDR3 runs to 14 residues. The germline CDR1 and CDR2 sequences are SGHVS and FQNEAQ. CDR3 loop: CASSPREVRGELFF.